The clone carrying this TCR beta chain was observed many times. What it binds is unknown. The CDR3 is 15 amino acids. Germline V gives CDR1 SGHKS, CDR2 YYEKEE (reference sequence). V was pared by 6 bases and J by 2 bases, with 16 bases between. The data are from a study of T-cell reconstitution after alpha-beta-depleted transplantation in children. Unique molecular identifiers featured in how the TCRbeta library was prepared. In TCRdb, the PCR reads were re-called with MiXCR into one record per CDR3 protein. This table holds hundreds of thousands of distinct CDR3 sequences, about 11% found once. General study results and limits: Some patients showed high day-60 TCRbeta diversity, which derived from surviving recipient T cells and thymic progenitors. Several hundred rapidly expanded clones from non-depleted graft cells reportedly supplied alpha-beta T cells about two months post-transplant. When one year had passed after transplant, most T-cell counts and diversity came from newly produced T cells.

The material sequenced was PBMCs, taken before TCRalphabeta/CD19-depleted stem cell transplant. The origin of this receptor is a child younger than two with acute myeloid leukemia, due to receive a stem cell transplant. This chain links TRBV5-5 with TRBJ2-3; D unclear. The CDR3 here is CASNPPGQVTDTQYF. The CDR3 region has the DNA TGTGCCAGCAACCCCCCGGGCCAGGTCACAGATACGCAGTATTTT.